This T cell receptor (beta chain) was obtained from a study of regulatory T cells in long-lasting Graves disease. Broader study findings: Favoring TRBV28, TRBJ1-2 and TRBJ2-5 was a feature seen in persistent disease.

Time point noted: persistent/refractory GD, antithyroid drugs over 5 years with positive TRAb. From PBMCs, RNA was extracted and then used to make the TCR library. The V gene's germline CDR1 is GTSNPN and CDR2 SVGIG (reference sequence). Deletions cut 3 bases from V and 3 bases from J, with 12 bases between. CDR3 length equals 14 residues. With regard to this clonotype: Its antigen remains unknown.

Building of the TCR beta libraries involved iRepertoire HTBI primers and Arm-PCR of CDR3 regions. TCRdb itself ran the multiplex PCR reads through MiXCR, one entry per CDR3 protein. The sample consists of 310,000 or so distinct CDR3 sequences, 22% of them appearing once. The chain employs TRBV30 and TRBJ2-4; no reliable D call. The receptor's source is a female donor with Graves disease. Sequencing used peripheral blood mononuclear cells (PBMCs), obtained when the disease was refractory, from a patient treated with antithyroid drugs. CDR3 nucleotides: TGTGCCTGGAGGGTTTCCGGCTACAAAAACATTCAGTACTTC. Protein: CAWRVSGYKNIQYF.